The rows below give T cell receptor beta chains drawn from one sample of a study of cytomegalovirus exposure and HLA in healthy donors. TCRdb keeps only in-frame clones here, not all; method: immunoSEQ multiplex PCR. The data contain 200,000 or so clones, approximately 82% of them singletons. Sequencing was done on a sample of PBMCs. The receptor source for this set is a woman aged 30 to 39 in good health and CMV-seropositive. Both conserved end residues are part of each CDR3. The D gene is left open where the match is weak. For some rows the clone size is stated as once, few or many, or as a class when expanded; others skip it.

clone_size	v_call	d_call	j_call	cdr3_aa	cdr3_nt
NA	TRBV4-1	TRBD2	TRBJ2-1	CASSQGSSGRFIHEQFF	TGCGCCAGCAGCCAAGGCAGTAGCGGGAGGTTTATCCATGAGCAGTTCTTC
few	TRBV7-9	TRBD1	TRBJ1-4	CASSLVGGGTNEKLFF	TGTGCCAGCAGCTTAGTCGGAGGGGGCACTAATGAAAAACTGTTTTTT
NA	TRBV2	TRBD2	TRBJ2-3	CASSESGSLYF	TGTGCCAGCAGTGAAAGCGGGAGCTTGTATTTT
NA	TRBV29-1	TRBD1	TRBJ2-3	CSHTGALDTQYF	TGCAGCCACACAGGGGCTCTAGATACGCAGTATTTT
few	TRBV5-1	NA	TRBJ2-7	CASSLDRISSYEQYF	TGCGCCAGCAGCTTGGACAGAATTAGCTCCTACGAGCAGTACTTC
NA	TRBV6-1	NA	TRBJ1-5	CASKHSQDQPQHF	TGTGCCAGCAAGCATTCCCAAGATCAGCCCCAGCATTTT
few	TRBV11-2	NA	TRBJ2-3	CASSLSRGTQYF	TGTGCCAGCAGCCTCTCTAGGGGTACGCAGTATTTT
NA	TRBV19	NA	TRBJ1-1	CASNIASGRINTEAFF	TGTGCCAGTAACATCGCATCCGGGAGGATTAACACTGAAGCTTTCTTT
NA	TRBV28	NA	TRBJ1-1	CASSLSGSEAFF	TGTGCCAGCAGTTTATCCGGGTCTGAAGCTTTCTTT
NA	TRBV18	TRBD1	TRBJ2-7	CASSPRGQGAGEQYF	TGTGCCAGCTCACCCAGAGGACAGGGGGCAGGAGAGCAGTACTTC
once	TRBV5-1	TRBD2	TRBJ2-2	CASSLTATEREGELFF	TGCGCCAGCAGCTTGACCGCAACCGAGCGGGAGGGGGAGCTGTTTTTT
NA	TRBV6-5	NA	TRBJ1-1	CASSYSPERSTEAFF	TGTGCCAGCAGTTACTCCCCAGAACGGAGCACTGAAGCTTTCTTT
NA	TRBV4-1	NA	TRBJ1-1	CASSPTDSGQAFF	TGCGCCAGCAGCCCGACGGACAGTGGGCAAGCTTTCTTT
NA	TRBV11-2	NA	TRBJ2-7	CASSLESGVEQYF	TGTGCCAGCAGCTTAGAATCGGGTGTCGAGCAGTACTTC
NA	TRBV5-1	NA	TRBJ1-2	CASSLEGDHGYTF	TGCGCCAGCAGCTTGGAAGGGGATCATGGCTACACCTTC
once	TRBV29-1	NA	TRBJ2-2	CSVEDRTVHAAGELFF	TGCAGCGTTGAAGATCGGACAGTACACGCGGCCGGGGAGCTGTTTTTT
NA	TRBV5-1	TRBD1	TRBJ2-6	CASSLWGQGAIDSGANVLTF	TGCGCCAGCAGCTTGTGGGGACAGGGGGCGATAGACTCTGGGGCCAACGTCCTGACTTTC
NA	TRBV6-1	NA	TRBJ2-7	CASRGFLSSYEQYF	TGTGCCAGTAGGGGCTTTCTGAGCTCCTACGAGCAGTACTTC
NA	TRBV7-9	NA	TRBJ2-1	CASSLGAEQFF	TGTGCCAGCAGCTTAGGTGCGGAGCAGTTCTTC
NA	TRBV28	NA	TRBJ2-7	CASSSRQVRESYEQYF	TGTGCCAGCAGTTCCCGGCAGGTCCGGGAATCCTACGAGCAGTACTTC
once	TRBV18	NA	TRBJ1-1	CASYSLALNTEAFF	TGTGCCAGCTACAGCCTCGCATTGAACACTGAAGCTTTCTTT
once	TRBV7-8	NA	TRBJ2-1	CASSFYRDEQFF	TGTGCCAGCAGCTTCTACAGGGATGAGCAGTTCTTC
NA	TRBV19	TRBD2	TRBJ2-7	CASSIAPGGSYEQYF	TGTGCCAGTAGTATAGCCCCGGGAGGGAGCTACGAGCAGTACTTC
NA	TRBV6-1	NA	TRBJ1-2	CASRTEGTNYGYTF	TGTGCCAGCAGGACAGAAGGAACTAACTATGGCTACACCTTC
many	TRBV5-1	TRBD1	TRBJ2-5	CASNWGQGETQYF	TGCGCCAGCAATTGGGGACAGGGTGAGACCCAGTACTTC
once	TRBV28	NA	TRBJ1-4	CASSLAAVRYEKLFF	TGTGCCAGCAGTTTGGCCGCGGTCCGTTATGAAAAACTGTTTTTT
NA	TRBV5-4	NA	TRBJ1-4	CASSLTGSPGEKLFF	TGTGCCAGCAGCCTCACAGGGAGTCCGGGAGAAAAACTGTTTTTT
NA	TRBV6-5	NA	TRBJ1-1	CASSYGGTLNTEAFF	TGTGCCAGCAGTTACGGTGGCACCTTGAACACTGAAGCTTTCTTT
NA	TRBV11-2	TRBD2	TRBJ2-1	CASSLYGVAGVNEQFF	TGTGCCAGCAGCTTATATGGGGTAGCGGGAGTCAATGAGCAGTTCTTC
once	TRBV28	NA	TRBJ2-3	CASSRPGTSTDTQYF	TGTGCCAGCAGCCGACCCGGGACTAGCACAGATACGCAGTATTTT
NA	TRBV5-1	NA	TRBJ2-7	CASSLAGVTSYEQYF	TGCGCCAGCAGCTTGGCCGGGGTTACCTCCTACGAGCAGTACTTC
NA	TRBV5-1	TRBD2	TRBJ2-2	CASLSGPNTGELFF	TGCGCCAGCCTTAGCGGGCCGAACACCGGGGAGCTGTTTTTT
NA	TRBV6-5	NA	TRBJ2-2	CASSYAGQTGELFF	TGTGCCAGCAGTTATGCGGGTCAGACCGGGGAGCTGTTTTTT
few	TRBV6-6	TRBD1	TRBJ1-2	CASTRTGTNYGYTF	TGTGCCAGCACTCGGACAGGGACTAACTATGGCTACACCTTC
NA	TRBV2	NA	TRBJ1-5	CASSRDRSESQPQHF	TGTGCCAGCAGTAGAGACAGGTCTGAAAGTCAGCCCCAGCATTTT
NA	TRBV29-1	TRBD2	TRBJ2-3	CSVRTSGTTDTQYF	TGCAGCGTTCGGACTAGCGGGACCACAGATACGCAGTATTTT
few	TRBV5-1	TRBD1	TRBJ2-7	CASSFDRGDEQYF	TGCGCCAGCAGCTTCGACAGGGGCGACGAGCAGTACTTC
NA	TRBV5-1	TRBD1	TRBJ2-1	CASSSLRDRGPRSYNEQFF	TGCGCCAGCAGCTCCCTCCGGGACAGGGGGCCACGGTCCTACAATGAGCAGTTCTTC
NA	TRBV10-2	NA	TRBJ1-1	CASSESLLARYTEAFF	TGCGCCAGCAGTGAGTCGCTGTTGGCTAGATACACTGAAGCTTTCTTT
few	TRBV6-1	NA	TRBJ2-1	CASSDTNPFYNEQFF	TGTGCCAGCAGTGATACTAATCCCTTCTACAATGAGCAGTTCTTC
NA	TRBV6-6	NA	TRBJ2-1	CASSRQYNEQFF	TGTGCCAGCAGTCGACAGTACAATGAGCAGTTCTTC
NA	TRBV29-1	NA	TRBJ2-6	CSVDDSSGANVLTF	TGCAGCGTCGATGACAGCTCTGGGGCCAACGTCCTGACTTTC
NA	TRBV7-7	NA	TRBJ2-1	CASSPYRDNEQFF	TGTGCTAGCAGCCCTTACCGGGACAATGAGCAGTTCTTC
NA	TRBV9	NA	TRBJ1-3	CASSAATQFGNTIYF	TGTGCCAGCAGCGCCGCGACACAATTTGGAAACACCATATATTTT
NA	TRBV28	NA	TRBJ1-1	CASQNPGGVSEAFF	TGTGCCAGCCAAAACCCGGGGGGCGTCAGTGAAGCTTTCTTT
NA	TRBV29-1	TRBD2	TRBJ2-3	CSATPTSGHTDTQYF	TGCAGCGCCACCCCGACTAGCGGACACACAGATACGCAGTATTTT
NA	TRBV7-8	NA	TRBJ2-7	CASSPGDRDYEQYF	TGTGCCAGCAGCCCTGGAGACCGGGACTACGAGCAGTACTTC
NA	TRBV27	NA	TRBJ2-1	CASSLEITGSEQFF	TGTGCCAGCAGTTTAGAAATTACAGGGTCTGAGCAGTTCTTC
NA	TRBV19	TRBD1	TRBJ1-2	CASRQTGTGIPGYTF	TGTGCCAGTAGACAAACCGGGACAGGGATCCCTGGCTACACCTTC
once	TRBV9	NA	TRBJ1-4	CASSVSPTNEKLFF	TGTGCCAGCAGCGTTTCTCCAACTAATGAAAAACTGTTTTTT
NA	TRBV11-1	TRBD1	TRBJ1-1	CASSRGQKNTEAFF	TGTGCCAGCAGCCGGGGACAGAAGAACACTGAAGCTTTCTTT
NA	TRBV2	NA	TRBJ2-4	CASRRGPGNIQYF	TGTGCCAGCAGAAGGGGTCCAGGAAACATTCAGTACTTC